This TCR beta chain originates from a study of blood T cell repertoires in COVID-19. In the authors' methods: The authors estimated nucleated cell counts from reference gene primer amplification. The repertoire was sequenced with immunoSEQ multiplex PCR; TCRdb's copy has only in-frame clones and lacks some. D and trimming come from the DNA, and the V and J calls and clone size come from that table. The repertoire has around 60,000 clones, roughly 90% of them found once; the top ten carry roughly 1.3%. Trimming removed 2 bases from V and 2 bases from J, with 18 bases in between. The germline V gene has CDR1 GTSNPN and CDR2 SVGIG (reference sequence). CDR3 length equals 16 residues. Only one count was recorded for this clone.

Specimen: peripheral blood. The V call is TRBV30, the J call TRBJ1-1; D is uncertain. The sequence derives from a man in his sixties with acute or convalescent COVID-19. DNA of the CDR3: TGTGCCTGGAGTAGGAGGGCGGGCGTCCTAAACACTGAAGCTTTCTTT. Translated: CAWSRRAGVLNTEAFF.